Listed below are T cell receptor beta chains from one sample, sequenced in a study of identical twins. TCRdb fed the 5' RACE reads into MiXCR, producing one record per CDR3 protein. The data show about 530,000 distinct CDR3 sequences, 20% to 25% seen once. The same sample was also studied in work on yellow fever vaccine responses in identical twins.

Sequences were obtained from CD4+ T cells sorted from blood. These receptor sequences come from a woman between 18 and 30 years old in good health. Both conserved end residues are part of each CDR3. D genes are given only for firm matches. Size tells how often a clone was seen (once, few, many) or the class of an expanded clone, and some rows leave it out.

>15|TRBJ2-3|TRBV14|few|-
CASSPSTGHTDTQYF
TGTGCCAGCAGCCCATCCACGGGGCACACAGATACGCAGTATTTT
>14|TRBJ2-3|TRBV5-1|few|-
CASSFTLGTDTQYF
TGCGCCAGCAGCTTCACACTTGGCACAGATACGCAGTATTTT
>15|TRBJ2-2|TRBV7-6|-|-
CASSAQTSKSGELFF
TGTGCCAGCAGCGCCCAGACTAGTAAATCCGGGGAGCTGTTTTTT
>16|TRBJ1-4|TRBV4-1|few|TRBD1
CASSQGQGAYREKLFF
TGCGCCAGCAGTCAGGGACAGGGGGCCTATCGGGAAAAACTGTTTTTT
>14|TRBJ1-5|TRBV6-1|-|TRBD1
CASSNQQGAQPQHF
TGTGCCAGCAGTAATCAACAGGGGGCTCAGCCCCAGCATTTT
>16|TRBJ2-2|TRBV7-2|-|-
CASSLVGGWDTGELFF
TGTGCCAGCAGCTTAGTCGGGGGTTGGGACACCGGGGAGCTGTTTTTT
>14|TRBJ2-2|TRBV20-1|-|TRBD2
CSARRGKNTGELFF
TGCAGTGCTAGGCGGGGGAAAAACACCGGGGAGCTGTTTTTT
>16|TRBJ2-2|TRBV12-3/TRBV12-4|-|TRBD2
CASSSRTSGVTGELFF
TGTGCCAGCAGTTCCCGGACTAGCGGGGTCACCGGGGAGCTGTTTTTT
>13|TRBJ2-7|TRBV12-3/TRBV12-4|-|-
CASSLDYTYEQYF
TGTGCCAGCAGTCTCGACTACACCTACGAGCAGTACTTC
>16|TRBJ2-1|TRBV9|-|-
CASSPPGTLSYNEQFF
TGTGCCAGCAGCCCTCCCGGGACACTCTCCTACAATGAGCAGTTCTTC
>16|TRBJ2-1|TRBV5-1|few|-
CASSLRAEVNYNEQFF
TGCGCCAGCAGCTTGCGGGCAGAAGTGAACTACAATGAGCAGTTCTTC
>16|TRBJ2-1|TRBV29-1|-|-
CSVEEVAGAMYNEQFF
TGCAGCGTTGAAGAAGTGGCGGGGGCGATGTACAATGAGCAGTTCTTC
>14|TRBJ2-7|TRBV27|few|-
CASSLGGVVYEQYF
TGTGCCAGCAGTTTAGGAGGGGTCGTCTACGAGCAGTACTTC
>12|TRBJ2-1|TRBV11-2|-|TRBD2
CASMRTSVEQFF
TGTGCCAGCATGAGGACTAGTGTTGAGCAGTTCTTC
>14|TRBJ2-1|TRBV5-1|-|TRBD2
CASNSGSINNEQFF
TGCGCCAGCAATAGCGGGAGTATCAACAATGAGCAGTTCTTC
>14|TRBJ2-3|TRBV24-1|-|-
CATSDLDRTDTQYF
TGTGCCACCAGTGATCTCGATCGGACAGATACGCAGTATTTT
>15|TRBJ2-1|TRBV3-1|few|-
CASSHSTIARNEQFF
TGTGCCAGCAGCCACTCGACTATAGCGAGGAATGAGCAGTTCTTC
>14|TRBJ1-2|TRBV19|-|-
CASNPQAAREGYTF
TGTGCCAGTAACCCCCAAGCCGCCCGGGAGGGCTACACCTTC
>14|TRBJ2-5|TRBV5-5|-|TRBD1
CASSSGQAGETQYF
TGTGCCAGCAGCTCAGGACAGGCCGGGGAGACCCAGTACTTC
>16|TRBJ2-3|TRBV20-1|-|TRBD2
CSARGRGGRNTDTQYF
TGCAGTGCTAGAGGGCGGGGGGGCAGGAACACAGATACGCAGTATTTT
>14|TRBJ1-1|TRBV27|few|-
CASSRSAMNTEAFF
TGTGCCAGCAGTAGGAGCGCGATGAACACTGAAGCTTTCTTT
>14|TRBJ2-7|TRBV10-2|few|TRBD1
CASSERTGPYEQYF
TGCGCCAGCAGTGAGAGGACAGGACCCTACGAGCAGTACTTC
>15|TRBJ2-1|TRBV6-1|-|-
CASIPGQGGSNEQFF
TGTGCCAGCATTCCCGGACAAGGGGGTAGCAATGAGCAGTTCTTC